The 7 T cell receptor beta chains given below trace back to one sample, sequenced in a study of T cell responses to AZD1222 COVID-19 vaccine. Using immunoSEQ multiplex PCR, the repertoire was profiled, and TCRdb retains in-frame clones only, with some absent. The sample contains approximately 190,000 clones, approximately 91% of which appear only once. The sample consisted of peripheral blood, taken on day 0 of AZD1222 vaccination. The receptors shown here come from an adult in good health.

V and J are TRBV6-1 and TRBJ2-7, with D perhaps matching TRBD1 (6 bases). This CDR3 region has 15 residues. The V and J ends lost 2 bases and 2 bases respectively, with 13 bases between them. Germline CDR1 and CDR2: MNHNS and SASEGT. The CDR3 DNA is TGTGCCAGCAGTGAATGGACACAGGGACCCTACGAGCAGTACTTC. Residues: CASSEWTQGPYEQYF.

V usage is TRBV10-3 and J usage is TRBJ1-1; 7 nucleotides align to TRBD1. Germline V gives CDR1 ENHRY, CDR2 SYGVKD. Trimming at V came to 6 bases and at J to 2 bases, leaving 9 bases not matched to a gene. The CDR3 is 15 amino acids. CDR3 amino acids: CAISLSDRLNTEAFF. Written as DNA, the CDR3 is TGTGCCATCAGCCTATCGGACAGGCTAAACACTGAAGCTTTCTTT.

The V and J genes are TRBV5-1 and TRBJ2-1, with TRBD2 matching over 8 bases. The germline V gene encodes CDR1 SGHRS and CDR2 YFSETQ. V was pared by 1 base and J by 3 bases, with 3 bases of the junction left unmatched. CDR3 length: 15 residues. Written as DNA, the CDR3 is TGCGCCAGCAGCTTGACTAGCGGACTCTACAATGAGCAGTTCTTC. This gives the protein CASSLTSGLYNEQFF. The full variable domain, rest sourced from reference TRBV5-1 and TRBJ2-1, is KAGVTQTPRYLIKTRGQQVTLSCSPISGHRSVSWYQQTPGQGLQFLFEYFSETQRNKGNFPGRFSGRQFSNSRSEMNVSTLELGDSALYLCASSLTSGLYNEQFFGPGTRLTVL.

Only one count was recorded for this clone. The CDR3 region is CASSSQSDSPYF. In DNA form, the CDR3 reads TGTGCCAGCAGCTCCCAAAGCGACAGCCCGTACTTC. This rearrangement joins TRBV7-9 to TRBJ2-7; TRBD1 is a possible D gene (5 bases). Germline V gene lookup returns CDR1 SEHNR and CDR2 FQNEAQ (reference sequence). The CDR3 loop spans 12 amino acids. The germline V and J ends were trimmed by 4 bases and 12 bases, with 16 bases remaining between them.

V is TRBV27 and J is TRBJ2-7; 9 positions agree with TRBD1. The J segment lost 2 bases and the V segment lost 0 bases, leaving 5 bases of the junction unmatched. Germline CDR1 and CDR2: MNHEY and SMNVEV (reference sequence). The CDR3 totals 16 residues. This chain's CDR3 is CASSLSGDRVPYEQYF. CDR3 nucleotide sequence: TGTGCCAGCAGTTTATCGGGGGACAGGGTCCCCTACGAGCAGTACTTC.

V and J are TRBV12-3 or TRBV12-4 and TRBJ1-1; 9 bases map to TRBD1. The CDR3 loop spans 13 amino acids. The V segment lost 6 bases and the J segment 6 bases; nucleotides outside the gene matches: 5. The CDR3: CASRRTGAAEAFF. CDR3 nucleotides: TGTGCCAGCAGGAGGACAGGGGCGGCTGAAGCTTTCTTT.

The chain couples TRBV29-1 to TRBJ2-5; 10 positions agree with TRBD1. Germline CDR1 is SQVTM and CDR2 is ANQGSEA. This CDR3 has 14 amino acids. Germline trimming cut 6 bases from V and 4 bases from J; bases unmatched to any gene: 8. In DNA form, the CDR3 reads TGCAGCGTCAATCCGGGACAGGGGCGAGAGACCCAGTACTTC. Amino acid sequence: CSVNPGQGRETQYF.